This T cell receptor beta chain originates from a study of blood T cell repertoires in COVID-19. Study details: COVID-19 samples from acute and convalescent phases originated in the United States, Italy and Spain. In each case, the material was cDNA or gDNA derived from T cells, B-cell-depleted T cells, or PBMCs.

The length of the CDR3 is 15 residues. Germline CDR1 and CDR2: KGHDR and SFDVKD. Trimming left V 5 bases short and J 4 bases short, with 14 bases between. Libraries were prepared by immunoSEQ multiplex PCR; TCRdb keeps only in-frame clonotypes and omits some of them. The sample lists 150,000 to 200,000 clones, about 85% seen once, with 18% in the top ten. The J gene is TRBJ2-1, the V gene TRBV24-1; weak D call: TRBD1 (6 bases). Sequences were obtained from peripheral blood. The source is a person aged 65 to 85 with COVID-19, enrolled during active disease. The CDR3 sequence: CATSVRGLLYNEQFF. The CDR3 bases are TGTGCCACCAGTGTCAGGGGCCTACTTTACAATGAGCAGTTCTTC.